Listed here are 9 T cell receptor beta chains from one sample, sequenced in a study of blood T cell repertoires in COVID-19. The method was immunoSEQ multiplex PCR; TCRdb's version includes in-frame clones alone and lacks a portion of them. Among around 200,000 clones listed, 83% were seen once. Sequencing input: peripheral blood. These receptors all stem from a woman between 35 and 50 years old with active or convalescent COVID-19.

This rearrangement joins TRBV6-1 to TRBJ2-3; D might be TRBD1 (6 bases). CDR1 and CDR2 from the germline V gene are MNHNS and SASEGT. The CDR3 runs to 16 residues. Trimming pared 0 bases from V and 2 bases from J, leaving 12 bases between. DNA of the CDR3: TGTGCCAGCAGTGAAGCGGGGACAAGGATCACAGATACGCAGTATTTT. Its protein product is CASSEAGTRITDTQYF.

V is TRBV24-1 and J is TRBJ1-1; D not certain. V lost 7 bases and J lost 5, with 13 bases in between. Germline lookup yields CDR1 KGHDR and CDR2 SFDVKD. The CDR3 runs to 13 residues. The CDR3, as DNA: TGTGCCACCAGGCGGGCGGGTGGGACTGAAGCTTTCTTT. Amino acids: CATRRAGGTEAFF.

The table lists this clone with a count of one. The rearrangement links TRBV7-6 to TRBJ2-1; maybe TRBD2 (5 bases). This CDR3 contains 14 residues. Between the trimmed V and J ends, which lost 4 bases and 7 bases, there was a span of 14 bases. Germline lookup yields CDR1 SGHVS and CDR2 FNYEAQ. CDR3 sequence: CASSSPGVRNEQFF. The DNA of the CDR3 is TGTGCCAGCAGCTCCCCCGGGGTTAGGAATGAGCAGTTCTTC.

The chain employs TRBV4-1 and TRBJ1-2; 7 bases are a match to TRBD1. V lost 4 bases, J lost 4 bases, and 12 bases stayed unmatched. This CDR3 contains 16 residues. Germline V gene lookup returns CDR1 MGHRA and CDR2 YSYEKL. The CDR3 DNA reads as TGCGCCAGCAGCCCAACACCGGGACAGCAGACCTATGGCTACACCTTC. Its protein product is CASSPTPGQQTYGYTF.

The chain combines TRBV28 with TRBJ2-3, with 10 nucleotides matching TRBD2. V was pared by 7 bases and J by 4 bases, with 20 bases of the junction left unmatched. The CDR3 contains 19 residues. Germline V gene data show CDR1 as MDHEN and CDR2 as SYDVKM. CDR3 amino acids: CASNHPRGLAGASADTQYF. CDR3 nucleotide sequence: TGTGCCAGCAACCACCCCCGTGGGCTAGCGGGGGCATCGGCAGATACGCAGTATTTT.

The chain is built from TRBV21-1 and TRBJ2-7; TRBD1, the table's D call, lacks a check against the DNA. TRBV21-1 has pseudogene status. The CDR3 is made up of 15 amino acids. CDR3 sequence (DNA): TGTGCCAGCAGCAGGGGCCGGGACAGGGACAACGAGCAGTACTTC. It translates to CASSRGRDRDNEQYF.

The chain has TRBV2 and TRBJ1-1; D might be TRBD1 (5 bases). This CDR3 has 14 residues. Germline-derived CDR1 and CDR2 are SNHLY and FYNNEI. Trimming pared 5 bases from V and 0 bases from J, leaving 10 bases between. For the CDR3, the DNA is TGTGCCAGCAGTATAGGACAAATGAACACTGAAGCTTTCTTT. Translating gives CASSIGQMNTEAFF.

This chain links TRBV19 with TRBJ2-3; 9 bases map to TRBD2. Trimming removed 6 bases from V and 8 bases from J; junction bases left unmatched: 9. Germline-derived CDR1 and CDR2 are LNHDA and SQIVND (reference sequence). This CDR3 is built from 14 residues. In nucleotides, the CDR3 is TGTGCCAGTAGCCCCGGGACTAGCAGCCGTACGCAGTATTTT. Its translation: CASSPGTSSRTQYF.

V usage is TRBV28 and J usage is TRBJ2-1; TRBD1 aligns across 10 bases. The CDR3 sequence is 11 residues long. The germline V gene has CDR1 MDHEN and CDR2 SYDVKM. The V segment lost 9 bases and the J segment 14 bases; nucleotides outside the gene matches: 7. Here the CDR3 reads CASPTGTGEFF. The CDR3 DNA sequence: TGTGCCAGTCCCACCGGGACAGGGGAGTTCTTC.